These T cell receptor beta chains were read from a single sample in a study of early T cells in non-severe SARS-CoV-2 infection. TCRdb ran MiXCR on the 5' RACE reads and lists one entry per CDR3 protein. This sample has about 72,000 distinct CDR3 sequences, with about a tenth found just once. Here the sequenced sample was whole blood, taken at baseline. The receptors shown here come from an adult who was a healthcare worker with PCR-confirmed SARS-CoV-2 infection or an uninfected control (not recorded which). Both conserved end residues are part of each CDR3. A D gene is named only where the DNA matches it firmly. The size entry is marked missing in some rows and otherwise reads once, few, many or a size class.

d_gene,j_gene,v_gene,abundance,CDR3nt,CDR3aa
TRBD1,TRBJ2-2,TRBV5-1,few,TGCGCCAGCAGCTTGGACAGGGGCGCGAACACCGGGGAGCTGTTTTTT,CASSLDRGANTGELFF
NA,TRBJ1-1,TRBV3-1,NA,TGTGCCAGCAGCCGCAGGGGTACCCCCGAAGCTTTCTTT,CASSRRGTPEAFF
NA,TRBJ2-2,TRBV4-3,few,TGCGCCAGCAGCCAAGATGTGGGGGCCACCGGGGAGCTGTTTTTT,CASSQDVGATGELFF
TRBD1,TRBJ1-1,TRBV12-3/TRBV12-4,few,TGTGCCAGCAGTCCGCAAGGCAGGGGGCGAACTGAAGCTTTCTTT,CASSPQGRGRTEAFF
TRBD1,TRBJ1-6,TRBV12-3/TRBV12-4,NA,TGTGCCAGCAGACCTACAGGGACAGGGGGCAATTCACCCCTCCACTTT,CASRPTGTGGNSPLHF
NA,TRBJ2-7,TRBV11-3,NA,TGTGCCAGCAGCTTAGGACAGGCCCCCTACGAGCAGTACTTC,CASSLGQAPYEQYF
TRBD1,TRBJ1-1,TRBV19,many,TGTGCCAGTAGTATGAATTTTGACAGGGCGAACACTGAAGCTTTCTTT,CASSMNFDRANTEAFF
NA,TRBJ2-7,TRBV5-1,few,TGCGCCAGCAGCTTGGATCCAGACAGCTACGAGCAGTACTTC,CASSLDPDSYEQYF
NA,TRBJ2-1,TRBV5-8,few,TGTGCCAGCAGCTGGCCTGAGGACTCCTCCTACAATGAGCAGTTCTTC,CASSWPEDSSYNEQFF
TRBD2,TRBJ2-1,TRBV18,many,TGTGCCAGCTCACCGGCCGGGACTACCGTTGAGCAGTTCTTC,CASSPAGTTVEQFF
NA,TRBJ2-6,TRBV7-2,few,TGTGCCAGCACTCCCGGACAGCTAGTCTCTGGGGCCAACGTCCTGACTTTC,CASTPGQLVSGANVLTF
NA,TRBJ2-7,TRBV29-1,few,TGCAGCGTGGGGACGGACGAGCAGTACTTC,CSVGTDEQYF
TRBD2,TRBJ2-7,TRBV6-5,NA,TGTGCCAGCAGGTACCGACTAGCGGGGACCTACGAGCAGTACTTC,CASRYRLAGTYEQYF
NA,TRBJ1-2,TRBV29-1,NA,TGCAGCGCGGACGAGGGTAATCCCTATGGCTACACCTTC,CSADEGNPYGYTF
NA,TRBJ2-3,TRBV20-1,many,TGCAGTGCTATGGGCGGGGGCCGCACAGATACGCAGTATTTT,CSAMGGGRTDTQYF
NA,TRBJ2-3,TRBV20-1,many,TGCAGTGCTCCCCAGGAGGGCGGGGGCCTATTCAGGGATACGCAGTATTTT,CSAPQEGGGLFRDTQYF
NA,TRBJ1-1,TRBV7-9,NA,TGTGCCAGCAGCTTAGAACCGGAGACTGAAGCTTTCTTT,CASSLEPETEAFF
TRBD2,TRBJ2-1,TRBV4-3,many,TGCGCCAGCAGCCAAGATTACCGGGGGGATCTCAATGAGCAGTTCTTC,CASSQDYRGDLNEQFF
TRBD1,TRBJ1-2,TRBV19,NA,TGTGCCAGTAGTATAGAAACAGGGGCTGGCTACACCTTC,CASSIETGAGYTF
NA,TRBJ2-1,TRBV5-1,NA,TGCGCCAGCAGCTTGTCGGCCCAGCCTTACAATGAGCAGTTCTTC,CASSLSAQPYNEQFF
NA,TRBJ1-2,TRBV19,NA,TGTGCCACCGGACCTCAGGGAGCGGATGGCTACACCTTC,CATGPQGADGYTF
NA,TRBJ2-1,TRBV12-3/TRBV12-4,NA,TGTGCCAGCAGTTCGGAGGGACCACTAAGGAATGAGCAGTTCTTC,CASSSEGPLRNEQFF
TRBD1,TRBJ2-3,TRBV11-2,many,TGTGCCAGCAGCTGGACAGGCGGCACAGATACGCAGTATTTT,CASSWTGGTDTQYF
NA,TRBJ1-3,TRBV7-9,NA,TGTGCCAGCAGCGGGTGGCGGGGCCCAGAACGGGGCTCTGGAAACACCATATATTTT,CASSGWRGPERGSGNTIYF
NA,TRBJ2-2,TRBV7-2,few,TGTGCCAGCGGTATGTCGAACACCGGGGAGCTGTTTTTT,CASGMSNTGELFF
NA,TRBJ2-2,TRBV20-1,many,TGCAGTGCTAGAGATCGGGGCACCGGGGAGCTGTTTTTT,CSARDRGTGELFF
NA,TRBJ2-7,TRBV4-3,many,TGCGCCAGCAGCCAAGAATTGTTGGGTCGATACGAGCAGTACTTC,CASSQELLGRYEQYF
NA,TRBJ2-6,TRBV4-1,few,TGCGCCAGCAGCCGGAACGGGCTGCCGAAAGCCTCTGGGGCCAACGTCCTGACTTTC,CASSRNGLPKASGANVLTF
NA,TRBJ1-1,TRBV7-2,NA,TGTGCCAGCAGATCAAGCAGGCAGGGTCGCACTGAAGCTTTCTTT,CASRSSRQGRTEAFF
TRBD2,TRBJ2-5,TRBV12-3/TRBV12-4,NA,TGTGCCAGCAGTTTACTAGCGGGGGGAGGCGAGACCCAGTACTTC,CASSLLAGGGETQYF
NA,TRBJ2-7,TRBV7-9,few,TGTGCCAGCAACCAGTTGGGTGAGCAGTACTTC,CASNQLGEQYF
TRBD2,TRBJ2-6,TRBV29-1,many,TGCAGCGTAGCGGGACTGGGACTCTCTGGGGCCAACGTCCTGACTTTC,CSVAGLGLSGANVLTF
NA,TRBJ2-5,TRBV7-7,many,TGTGCTAGCAGCTTTAACTGGGGGGAGACCCAGTACTTC,CASSFNWGETQYF
NA,TRBJ2-7,TRBV6-2/TRBV6-3,many,TGTGCCAGCACCCCCAGGAAGGACTACGAGCAGTACTTC,CASTPRKDYEQYF
NA,TRBJ1-3,TRBV5-1,few,TGCGCCAGCAGCAGCCGATGGGGGCCTGGAAACACCATATATTTT,CASSSRWGPGNTIYF
TRBD2,TRBJ2-3,TRBV2,NA,TGTGCCAGCACAAGCGGGGGGACACCAGATACGCAGTATTTT,CASTSGGTPDTQYF
TRBD1,TRBJ1-2,TRBV20-1,many,TGCAGTGCTACGGACAGGGGTCCCTATGGCTACACCTTC,CSATDRGPYGYTF
TRBD1,TRBJ2-7,TRBV30,NA,TGTGCCTGGAGTCGACCGGGACAGCCCTCCTACGAGCAGTACTTC,CAWSRPGQPSYEQYF
NA,TRBJ1-2,TRBV4-3,few,TGCGCCAGCAGCCAAGATGGGGGGGCGAGTTATGGCTACACCTTC,CASSQDGGASYGYTF
NA,TRBJ1-1,TRBV11-3,few,TGTGCCAGCAGCTCCCTGAGGGGGGGCACTGAAGCTTTCTTT,CASSSLRGGTEAFF
TRBD2,TRBJ2-3,TRBV20-1,many,TGCAGTGCGCCGGGACTAGCGGGGGGGGCCACTAGCACAGATACGCAGTATTTT,CSAPGLAGGATSTDTQYF
TRBD1,TRBJ1-2,TRBV7-2,few,TGTGCCAGCAGTGCGCGGACAGGGGGCGGTTCCTACTATGGCTACACCTTC,CASSARTGGGSYYGYTF
NA,TRBJ2-7,TRBV5-6,NA,TGTGCCAGCAGCCTCCGGGGCCTCTTTAGCTCCTACGAGCAGTACTTC,CASSLRGLFSSYEQYF
NA,TRBJ2-3,TRBV10-2,many,TGCGCCAGCAGTGAGTCGTGGGGAGCAGATACGCAGTATTTT,CASSESWGADTQYF
NA,TRBJ1-4,TRBV18,many,TGTGCCAGCTCACCTTCTGGATTTGAAAAACTGTTTTTT,CASSPSGFEKLFF
NA,TRBJ2-2,TRBV7-2,NA,TGTGCCAGCAGCCCCCGGGGCGGGGTGAACACCGGGGAGCTGTTTTTT,CASSPRGGVNTGELFF
NA,TRBJ2-7,TRBV30,NA,TGTGCCTGGAGTACCCGAGGGGGAACCTACGAGCAGTACTTC,CAWSTRGGTYEQYF
NA,TRBJ1-3,TRBV7-6,many,TGTGCCAGCAGCCCGGACCCGAGCTCTGGAAACACCATATATTTT,CASSPDPSSGNTIYF
TRBD1,TRBJ2-7,TRBV2,few,TGTGCCAGCACGGACAGGGCGGACGAGCAGTACTTC,CASTDRADEQYF